This TCR beta chain stems from a study of blood T cell repertoires in COVID-19. This study enrolled people aged about 18 to 100 from about two dozen US geographic areas. Participants had their cohort set by participant-reported clinical history. The V segment lost 4 bases and the J segment 7 bases; nucleotides outside the gene matches: 9. The CDR3 sequence is 15 residues long. Germline V lookup: CDR1 SGHRS, CDR2 YFSETQ. Assay used: immunoSEQ multiplex PCR; TCRdb lists only in-frame clones, some missing. The top ten hold about 1.7% of the sample, which has more than 250,000 clones, around 90% seen once.

The chain joins TRBV5-1 to TRBJ2-1; TRBD1 aligns across 9 bases. Sequenced material: PBMCs or T cells enriched from blood (not recorded which). The clonotype comes from a woman under 30 with acute COVID-19. This CDR3 reads CASSGNRGLVNEQFF. DNA of the CDR3: TGCGCCAGCAGCGGGAACAGGGGGCTGGTAAATGAGCAGTTCTTC.